The 13 T cell receptor beta chains in this list originate from one sample, sequenced in a study of OX40 agonist ivuxolimab in advanced cancers. Method: immunoSEQ multiplex PCR; TCRdb's copy keeps in-frame clones and lacks some. The table has 66,000 or so clones, 85% seen once. Sequencing was performed on CD4+ or CD8+ T cells sorted from blood, taken in a trial of the OX40 agonist ivuxolimab. The source of these receptors is an adult with an advanced solid tumor such as melanoma, head and neck, liver or kidney cancer.

CDR3 residues: CASSLGSSGRGDTQYF. In DNA, the CDR3 is TGCGCCAGCAGCTTGGGCTCTAGCGGCCGTGGGGATACGCAGTATTTT. The V call is TRBV5-1, the J call TRBJ2-3; TRBD2 aligns across 7 bases. The CDR3 contains 16 residues. CDR1 and CDR2 (germline): SGHRS, YFSETQ. V dropped 0 bases and J dropped 6; count of bases not matched to a gene: 10. The full variable domain, with the rest looked up from reference TRBV5-1 and TRBJ2-3, is KAGVTQTPRYLIKTRGQQVTLSCSPISGHRSVSWYQQTPGQGLQFLFEYFSETQRNKGNFPGRFSGRQFSNSRSEMNVSTLELGDSALYLCASSLGSSGRGDTQYFGPGTRLTVL.

CDR3 coding DNA: TGTGCCAGCAGGGTCACAGCCACCTACGAGCAGTACTTC. As protein: CASRVTATYEQYF. The chain joins TRBV6-6 to TRBJ2-7; D is ambiguous. In germline, CDR1 is MNHNY, CDR2 SVGAGI (reference sequence). This CDR3 comprises 13 residues. V shed 6 bases and J shed 2 bases, with 11 bases lying between them.

The chain carries TRBV18 and TRBJ2-5; perhaps D is TRBD1 or TRBD2 (5 bases each). The V and J ends lost 2 bases and 5 bases respectively, with 15 bases between them. Germline-derived CDR1 and CDR2 are KGHSH and LQKENI. The CDR3 spans 15 residues. This CDR3 reads CASSPLRDRRETQYF. DNA of the CDR3: TGTGCCAGCTCACCATTAAGGGACCGCAGGGAGACCCAGTACTTC.

The rearrangement links TRBV5-1 to TRBJ2-1; 8 bases match TRBD2. V lost 3 bases, J lost 4 bases, and 3 bases stayed unmatched. The CDR3 consists of 14 residues. From germline, CDR1 is SGHRS and CDR2 YFSETQ. CDR3 nucleotide sequence: TGCGCCAGCAGCTCAACTAGCGGTTACAATGAGCAGTTCTTC. Protein: CASSSTSGYNEQFF.

The V call is TRBV6-1, the J call TRBJ1-5, with 7 bases lining up with TRBD1. The germline CDR1 and CDR2 sequences are MNHNS and SASEGT. With V trimmed by 7 bases and J by 4 bases, 7 bases remained unmatched. This CDR3 contains 14 residues. This chain's CDR3 is CASIPGGDNQPQHF. The DNA of the CDR3 is TGTGCCAGCATTCCAGGGGGTGATAATCAGCCCCAGCATTTT.

The chain couples TRBV27 to TRBJ2-3, with 7 bases matching TRBD2. This CDR3 is built from 14 residues. The germline gives CDR1 MNHEY, CDR2 SMNVEV (reference sequence). V lost 5 bases to trimming and J lost 6 bases; unmatched junction nucleotides: 8. The CDR3 spells CASSPYVSGDTQYF. CDR3 nucleotides: TGTGCCAGCAGTCCCTACGTTAGCGGGGATACGCAGTATTTT.

The chain recombines TRBV15 with TRBJ2-3; D may match TRBD1 or TRBD2 (5 bases each). CDR3 length equals 15 residues. Germline V gene lookup returns CDR1 LNHNV and CDR2 YYDKDF (reference sequence). Trimming removed 3 bases from V and 0 bases from J, with 10 bases in between. The CDR3 reads CATSSRDGSTDTQYF. CDR3 bases: TGTGCCACCAGCAGCCGGGACGGAAGCACAGATACGCAGTATTTT.

The genes are TRBV7-9 and TRBJ1-5, with no clear D. Trimming removed 3 bases at V and 5 bases at J, with 8 bases between. Germline V lookup: CDR1 SEHNR, CDR2 FQNEAQ (reference sequence). CDR3 size: 13 residues. The CDR3 here is CASSLRLDQPQHF. The CDR3 nucleotides read TGTGCCAGCAGCTTGAGACTCGATCAGCCCCAGCATTTT.

The table lists this clone with a count of one. The chain employs TRBV6-5 and TRBJ2-7, with D possibly TRBD2 on 5 matching bases. V was trimmed by 4 bases and J by 3 bases, leaving 13 bases between them. Germline loops: CDR1 MNHEY, CDR2 SVGAGI. CDR3 length equals 14 residues. CDR3: CASSSSGVNYEQYF. The CDR3 DNA reads as TGTGCCAGCAGTTCCTCCGGGGTAAACTACGAGCAGTACTTC.

With respect to this clone: The junction departs from germline at one end; a sequencing error may be responsible. This rearrangement joins TRBV7-9 to TRBJ2-5, with D possibly matching TRBD2 (5 bases). This CDR3 has 15 residues. Germline loops: CDR1 SEHNR, CDR2 FQNEAQ (reference sequence). The DNA for the CDR3 is TGTGCCAGCACCTTAAATTGGGGAAGGACTGGGGAGCAGTACTTC. This sequence encodes CASTLNWGRTGEQYF.

Here the CDR3 reads CASSFSREGQPQHF. The CDR3 bases are TGTGCCAGCAGTTTTTCCAGGGAAGGCCAGCCCCAGCATTTT. The chain combines TRBV27 with TRBJ1-5; the D gene is possibly TRBD1 (5 bases). From germline, CDR1 is MNHEY and CDR2 SMNVEV (reference sequence). Between the trimmed V and J ends, which lost 3 bases and 7 bases, there was a span of 13 bases. The CDR3 runs to 14 residues.

This clone was seen only a few times. The chain links TRBV7-2 to TRBJ2-1; the D is unclear. Germline CDR1 reads SGHTA; CDR2 reads FQGNSA. Deletions cut 7 bases from V and 7 bases from J, with 8 bases between. The CDR3 is made up of 11 amino acids. In DNA form, the CDR3 reads TGTGCCAGCAACTATATGAATGAGCAGTTCTTC. Encoded protein: CASNYMNEQFF.

The CDR3 DNA follows: TGTGCCACCGGACATCGGTTCGCCTACAATGAGCAGTTCTTC. Translated: CATGHRFAYNEQFF. V usage is TRBV19 and J usage is TRBJ2-1; tentatively, D is TRBD1 (5 bases). V lost 10 bases and J lost 2, with 15 bases in between. The CDR3 contains 14 residues. The germline V gene has CDR1 LNHDA and CDR2 SQIVND (reference sequence).